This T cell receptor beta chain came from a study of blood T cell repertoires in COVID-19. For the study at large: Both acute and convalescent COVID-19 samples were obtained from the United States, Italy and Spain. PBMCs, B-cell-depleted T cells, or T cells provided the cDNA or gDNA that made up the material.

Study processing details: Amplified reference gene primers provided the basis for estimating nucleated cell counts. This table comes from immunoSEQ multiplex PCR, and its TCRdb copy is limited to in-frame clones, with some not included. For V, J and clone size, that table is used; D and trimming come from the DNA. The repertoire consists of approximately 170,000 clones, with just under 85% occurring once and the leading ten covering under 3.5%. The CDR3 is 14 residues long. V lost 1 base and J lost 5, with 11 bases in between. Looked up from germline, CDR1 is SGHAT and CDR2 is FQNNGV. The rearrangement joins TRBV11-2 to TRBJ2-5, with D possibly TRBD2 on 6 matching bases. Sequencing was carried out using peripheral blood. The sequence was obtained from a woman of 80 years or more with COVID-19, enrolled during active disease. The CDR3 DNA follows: TGTGCCAGCAGCTTAGCAGGAGGGCCGGAGACCCAGTACTTC. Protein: CASSLAGGPETQYF.